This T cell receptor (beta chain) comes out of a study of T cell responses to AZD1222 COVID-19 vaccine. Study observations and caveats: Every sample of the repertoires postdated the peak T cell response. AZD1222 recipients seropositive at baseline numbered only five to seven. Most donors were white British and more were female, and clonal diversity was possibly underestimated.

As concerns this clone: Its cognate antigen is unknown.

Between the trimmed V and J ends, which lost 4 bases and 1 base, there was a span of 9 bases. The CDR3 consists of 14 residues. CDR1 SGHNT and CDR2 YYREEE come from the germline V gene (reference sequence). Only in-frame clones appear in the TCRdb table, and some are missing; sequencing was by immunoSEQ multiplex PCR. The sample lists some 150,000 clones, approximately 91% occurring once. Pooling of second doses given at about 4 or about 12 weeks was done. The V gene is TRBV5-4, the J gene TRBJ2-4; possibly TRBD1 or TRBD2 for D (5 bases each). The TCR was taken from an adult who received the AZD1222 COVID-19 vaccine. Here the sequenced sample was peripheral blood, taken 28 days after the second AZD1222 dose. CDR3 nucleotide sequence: TGTGCCAGCAGCCGGGGCCTTGCCAAAAACATTCAGTACTTC. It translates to CASSRGLAKNIQYF. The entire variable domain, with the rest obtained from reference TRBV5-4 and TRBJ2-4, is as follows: ETGVTQSPTHLIKTRGQQVTLRCSSQSGHNTVSWYQQALGQGPQFIFQYYREEENGRGNFPPRFSGLQFPNYSSELNVNALELDDSALYLCASSRGLAKNIQYFGAGTRLSVL.